The entry below describes one TCR beta chain. One end of the junction varies from germline; a read error may be responsible. Researchers amplified the TCR beta CDR3 regions from RNA transcripts. Primed by the HTBI set, a first-round RT-PCR was run on the TCR CDR3. MiXCR was run by TCRdb on the multiplex PCR reads, yielding one entry per CDR3 protein. The profile shows around 350,000 distinct CDR3 sequences, around 25% of them singletons. The entry originates in a study of T cells in Graves' hyperthyroidism and ophthalmopathy. Study-level information: Peripheral blood collection took place at initial diagnosis, before any treatment.

The CDR3 is 15 residues long. Germline assignment: CDR1 SGHTA and CDR2 FQGTGA. This clonotype originated in a man in his fifties with Graves' hyperthyroidism. The sequenced sample was blood. This rearrangement joins TRBV7-3 to TRBJ2-1, with TRBD2 identical over 8 bases. CDR3 nucleotide sequence: TGCGCCAGCAGCTACCAACTAGCGGCCTACAATGAGCAGTTCTTC. Translation: CASSYQLAAYNEQFF.